This T cell receptor beta chain appears in the sequencing data of a study of CD8 T cell repertoires and HIV-1 epitope variants. Study-level information: T cells were stimulated with Twenty-five Gag and Nef peptides separately. Control wells had CMV/EBV/flu peptides, negative Ebola AY9, or no peptide. A roughly ten-day culture received IL-2, IL-7 and IL-15 on days 3 and 7.

In regard to this clone: Its target is not known.

Study-wide points: Four to six clonotypes recognized Nef KF9, one HW9, none TAALDMSHF.

Trimming took off 6 bases at V and 3 bases at J, with 9 bases between the two ends. Germline V gene sequence: CDR1 MNHEY, CDR2 SMNVEV (reference sequence). The CDR3 is made up of 13 amino acids. Sequencing used immunoSEQ multiplex PCR; TCRdb keeps in-frame clones, though not all of them. This sample carries 5,000 or so clones, around two thirds of them seen once, and the ten largest clones take more than 35%. The material sequenced was cultured CD8+ T cells derived from PBMCs. The sequence was obtained from a male donor with HIV. This chain uses TRBV27 with TRBJ2-1; D call uncertain. Here the CDR3 DNA reads TGTGCCAGCAGCCAATCTCACTACAATGAGCAGTTCTTC. It encodes CASSQSHYNEQFF.